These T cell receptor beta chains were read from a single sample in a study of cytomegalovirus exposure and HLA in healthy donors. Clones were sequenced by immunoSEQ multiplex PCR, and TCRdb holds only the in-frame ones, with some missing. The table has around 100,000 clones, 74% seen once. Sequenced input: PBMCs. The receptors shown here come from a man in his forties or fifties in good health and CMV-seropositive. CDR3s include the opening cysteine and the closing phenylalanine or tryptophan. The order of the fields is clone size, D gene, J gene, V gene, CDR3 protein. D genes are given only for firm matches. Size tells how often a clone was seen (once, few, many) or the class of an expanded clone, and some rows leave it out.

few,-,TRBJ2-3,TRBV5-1,CASRVTTIDTDTQYF
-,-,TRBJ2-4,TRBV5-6,CASSENAKNIQYF
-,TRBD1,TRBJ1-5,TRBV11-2,CASSLGTGGQPQHF
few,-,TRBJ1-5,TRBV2,CASSDKGSNQPQHF
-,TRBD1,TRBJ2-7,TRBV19,CARARDRASSSYEQYF
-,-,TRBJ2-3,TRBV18,CASSPGRRRGRSADTQYF
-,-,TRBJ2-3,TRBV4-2,CASSQSQATSTDTQYF
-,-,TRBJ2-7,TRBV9,CASSGSSSYEQYF
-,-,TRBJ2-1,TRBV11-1,CASSLDWRGYNEQFF
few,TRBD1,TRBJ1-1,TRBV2,CASSRDSSNTEAFF